A single T cell receptor (beta chain) is shown here with its context. The antigen remains unidentified. This sample was included in a study of cytomegalovirus exposure and HLA in healthy donors. Study-wide results and caveats: A later analysis found common viral pathogens apparently linked to several of the most significant clusters. When analyzed later, a missense DCLRE1C variant was found to be linked to TCR beta V- and J-gene trimming. The authors listed 164 TCR beta chains as cytomegalovirus-associated.

The CDR3 is made up of 14 amino acids. Germline CDR1 reads MNHEY; CDR2 reads SMNVEV (reference sequence). Between the trimmed V and J ends, which lost 0 bases and 7 bases, there was a span of 11 bases. A multiplex PCR was run with 60 Vbeta primers and 13 Jbeta primers. This table comes from immunoSEQ multiplex PCR, and its TCRdb copy is limited to in-frame clones, with some not included. The table lists 90,000 to 100,000 clones, around 77% of them singletons. The chain joins TRBV27 to TRBJ2-3; D ambiguous. What was sequenced was PBMCs. This clonotype was sampled from a female donor in good health and CMV-seronegative. The CDR3 DNA sequence: TGTGCCAGCAGTTTATCGACGGCGGTAAATACGCAGTATTTT. Translating it yields CASSLSTAVNTQYF.